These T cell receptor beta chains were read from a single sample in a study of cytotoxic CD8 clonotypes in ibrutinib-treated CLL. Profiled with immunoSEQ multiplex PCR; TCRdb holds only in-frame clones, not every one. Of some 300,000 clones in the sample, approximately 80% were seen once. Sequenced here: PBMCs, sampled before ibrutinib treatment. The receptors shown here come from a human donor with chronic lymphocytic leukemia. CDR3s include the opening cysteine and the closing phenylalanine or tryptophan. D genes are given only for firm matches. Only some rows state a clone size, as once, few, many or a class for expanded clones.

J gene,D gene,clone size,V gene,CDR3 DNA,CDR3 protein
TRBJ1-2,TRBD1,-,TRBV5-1,TGCGCCAGCAGCTGGGGGTTGTCGGGACAGGGGAACTATGGCTACACCTTC,CASSWGLSGQGNYGYTF
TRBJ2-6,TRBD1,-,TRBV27,TGTGCCAGCACTCCCGGGACAGGTTTTGGGGCCAACGTCCTGACTTTC,CASTPGTGFGANVLTF
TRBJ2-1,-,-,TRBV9,TGTGCCAGCAGCTTAAGGGGAAACTACAATGAGCAGTTCTTC,CASSLRGNYNEQFF
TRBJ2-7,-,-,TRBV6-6,TGTGCCAGCAGTTACAAGACCGTCGAAATTCCCTACGAGCAGTACTTC,CASSYKTVEIPYEQYF
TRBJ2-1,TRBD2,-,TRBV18,TGTGCCAGCTCGCCGGGACTAGCTACATACAATGAGCAGTTCTTC,CASSPGLATYNEQFF
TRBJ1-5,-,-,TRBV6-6,TGTGCCAGCAGTTACCCGTGGGCAGAGCTCTATCAGCCCCAGCATTTT,CASSYPWAELYQPQHF
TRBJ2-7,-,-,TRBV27,TGTGCCAGCAGTTGGGACCCGGGACGCGAGCAGTACTTC,CASSWDPGREQYF
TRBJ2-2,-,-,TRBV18,TGTGCCAGCTCACCACCGAAACTGAACACCGGGGAGCTGTTTTTT,CASSPPKLNTGELFF
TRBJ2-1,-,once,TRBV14,TGTGCCAGCAGCCAAGTCTCGAGTAACCTTTACAATGAGCAGTTCTTC,CASSQVSSNLYNEQFF
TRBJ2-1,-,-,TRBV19,TGTGCCAGTAGTATTTCTGGCAGGACCGACCGGGGCTCCTACAATGAGCAGTTCTTC,CASSISGRTDRGSYNEQFF
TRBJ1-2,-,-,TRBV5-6,TGTGCCAGCAGCTTAACCACAGGGTTTTACGGCTACACCTTC,CASSLTTGFYGYTF
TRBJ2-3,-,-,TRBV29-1,TGCAGCGTTGAAGGACAGCTCACAGATACGCAGTATTTT,CSVEGQLTDTQYF
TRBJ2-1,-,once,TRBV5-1,TGCGCCAGCAGCGGGACCCACAATGAGCAGTTCTTC,CASSGTHNEQFF
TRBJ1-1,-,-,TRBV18,TGTGCCAGCTCACCAGGTTCAAGGACTGAAGCTTTCTTT,CASSPGSRTEAFF
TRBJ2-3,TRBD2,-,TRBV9,TGTGCCAGCAGCCCTCTAGCGGGAATGACAGATACGCAGTATTTT,CASSPLAGMTDTQYF
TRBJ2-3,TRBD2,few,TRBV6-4,TGTGCCAGCAGTGAGGGACTAGCGGGAGATACGCAGTATTTT,CASSEGLAGDTQYF
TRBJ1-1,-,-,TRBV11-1,TGTGCCAGCAGCTTATTTGTGAACACTGAAGCTTTCTTT,CASSLFVNTEAFF
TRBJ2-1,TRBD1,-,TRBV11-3,TGTGCCAGCAGCACCGGGACAGGGGAATACAATGAGCAGTTCTTC,CASSTGTGEYNEQFF
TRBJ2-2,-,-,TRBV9,TGTGCCAGCAGCGTATCCCACGTGGGGAACACCGGGGAGCTGTTTTTT,CASSVSHVGNTGELFF
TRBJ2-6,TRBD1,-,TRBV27,TGTGCCAGCAGGCGACTGACAGGGGGCGCTGGAGCTGGGGCCAACGTCCTGACTTTC,CASRRLTGGAGAGANVLTF
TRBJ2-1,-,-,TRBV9,TGTGCCAGCAGCGTACGCCGAAATCTTCCCAATGAGCAGTTCTTC,CASSVRRNLPNEQFF
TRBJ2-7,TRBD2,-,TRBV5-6,TGTGCCAGCAGCTTGGTCCTAGCGGGAGTCGAGCAGTACTTC,CASSLVLAGVEQYF
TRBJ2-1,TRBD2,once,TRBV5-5,TGTGCCAGCGGGGACGGACTAGCGGGGAACTACAATGAGCAGTTCTTC,CASGDGLAGNYNEQFF
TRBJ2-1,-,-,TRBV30,TGTGCCTGGAGTGTTAACCAGAACCATGAGCAGTTCTTC,CAWSVNQNHEQFF
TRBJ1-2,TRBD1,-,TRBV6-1,TGTGCCAGCAGTGAAGTGGGACAGGGGACTGGCTACACCTTC,CASSEVGQGTGYTF
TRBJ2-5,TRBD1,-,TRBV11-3,TGTGCCAGCAGCAAAAGGACAGGACCCCAAGAGACCCAGTACTTC,CASSKRTGPQETQYF
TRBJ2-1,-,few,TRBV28,TGTGCCAGCAGTTTGAGGTATGAGCAGTTCTTC,CASSLRYEQFF
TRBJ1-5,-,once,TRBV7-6,TGTGCCAGCAGCCCCCTAGTGACAACCAGGACCAATCAGCCCCAGCATTTT,CASSPLVTTRTNQPQHF
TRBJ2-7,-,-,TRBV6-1,TGTGCCAGCAGTGATCGGGGGTGGTACGAGCAGTACTTC,CASSDRGWYEQYF
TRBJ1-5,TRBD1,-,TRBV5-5,TGTGCCAGCAGCTTGGGGACAGGGACGGGTCAGCCCCAGCATTTT,CASSLGTGTGQPQHF
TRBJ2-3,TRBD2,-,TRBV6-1,TGTGCCAGCAGTGCCCTAGCGGGAGTTTATACAGATACGCAGTATTTT,CASSALAGVYTDTQYF
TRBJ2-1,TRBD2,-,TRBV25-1,TGTGCCAGCAGTGCATCTAGCGGGAGGGCTTCCTACAATGAGCAGTTCTTC,CASSASSGRASYNEQFF
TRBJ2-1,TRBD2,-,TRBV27,TGTGCCAGCAGTTTTCTCGCCGGGACTAGCGGGAGTAAGGGCAGCGACAATGAGCAGTTCTTC,CASSFLAGTSGSKGSDNEQFF
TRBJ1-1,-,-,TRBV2,TGTGCCAGCAGCCTTGAGGGGTCTGACTCCACTGAAGCTTTCTTT,CASSLEGSDSTEAFF
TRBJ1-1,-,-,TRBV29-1,TGCAGCGTTGAGAGGGGAAACACTGAAGCTTTCTTT,CSVERGNTEAFF
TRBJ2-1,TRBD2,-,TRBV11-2,TGTGCCAGCAGCTGGAGGACTAGCGATACCTACAATGAGCAGTTCTTC,CASSWRTSDTYNEQFF
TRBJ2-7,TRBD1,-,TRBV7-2,TGTGCCAGCAGCTTAGCGGGACAGGGTTACCACGAGCAGTACTTC,CASSLAGQGYHEQYF
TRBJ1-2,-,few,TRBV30,TGTGCCTGGCAGCCGGGGGGGAACTATGGCTACACCTTC,CAWQPGGNYGYTF
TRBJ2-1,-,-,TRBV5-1,TGCGCCAGCAGCTTCATGGGGCAGGCCACCTACAATGAGCAGTTCTTC,CASSFMGQATYNEQFF
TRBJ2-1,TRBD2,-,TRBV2,TGTGCCAGCAACCGACTAGCGGGAGGGTTCGATGAGCAGTTCTTC,CASNRLAGGFDEQFF
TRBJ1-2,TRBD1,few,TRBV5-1,TGCGCCAGCAGCAGCGGACAGGGAGAAAACTATGGCTACACCTTC,CASSSGQGENYGYTF
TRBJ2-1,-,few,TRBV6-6,TGTGCCAGCAGTTACTTGGCGTTTTCCTACAATGAGCAGTTCTTC,CASSYLAFSYNEQFF
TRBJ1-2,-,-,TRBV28,TGTGCCAGCAGTTTCCGAACCTATGGCTACACCTTC,CASSFRTYGYTF
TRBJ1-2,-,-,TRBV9,TGTGCCAGCAGCAAACCCCCGACGGGACACGGCGGCTACACCTTC,CASSKPPTGHGGYTF
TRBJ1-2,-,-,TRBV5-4,TGTGCCAGCAGCTTCAATACAGGGTTGTTCACCTTC,CASSFNTGLFTF
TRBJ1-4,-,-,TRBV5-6,TGTGCCAGCAGCTTGGTTGCAGCAGAAAAACTGTTTTTT,CASSLVAAEKLFF
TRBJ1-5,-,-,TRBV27,TGTGCCAGCAGTTTATTAACTAGCAATCAGCCCCAGCATTTT,CASSLLTSNQPQHF
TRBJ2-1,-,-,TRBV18,TGTGCCAGCTCACCCCTTGTCAGGGGGGGCAATGAGCAGTTCTTC,CASSPLVRGGNEQFF
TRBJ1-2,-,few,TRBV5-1,TGCGCCAGCGGGGAGCTCGCTAACTATGGCTACACCTTC,CASGELANYGYTF
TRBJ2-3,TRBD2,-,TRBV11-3,TGTGCCAGCAGCTTCCGAGCGGGAGCGACAGATACGCAGTATTTT,CASSFRAGATDTQYF
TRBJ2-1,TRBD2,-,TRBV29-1,TGCAGCGTTGAAGGACTAGCGGGAGTGGACTACAATGAGCAGTTCTTC,CSVEGLAGVDYNEQFF
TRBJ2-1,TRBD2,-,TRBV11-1,TGTGCCAGCAGCAGAGCAAGCGGGAGAATCACCTACAATGAGCAGTTCTTC,CASSRASGRITYNEQFF
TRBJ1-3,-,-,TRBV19,TGTGCCAGTAGTGGTCCGGAGGGCTCATCTGGAAACACCATATATTTT,CASSGPEGSSGNTIYF
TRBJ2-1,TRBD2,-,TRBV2,TGTGCCGGCTCACCGGGACTAGCGGGTAATGAGCAGTTCTTC,CAGSPGLAGNEQFF
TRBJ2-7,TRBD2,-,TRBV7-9,TGTGCCAGCAGCTTAGGGTGGGCTAGCGGGAGTTACGAGCAGTACTTC,CASSLGWASGSYEQYF
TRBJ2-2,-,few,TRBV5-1,TGCGCCAGCAGCTTGGGACAGAGCGGGGAGCTGTTTTTT,CASSLGQSGELFF
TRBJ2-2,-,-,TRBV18,TGTGCCAGCTCAGACCCCACGTCAGGCACCGGGGAGCTGTTTTTT,CASSDPTSGTGELFF
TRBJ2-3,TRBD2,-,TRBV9,TGTGCCAGCAGCCCCGGGGGCGGGAGGGCCTTGACGCAGTATTTT,CASSPGGGRALTQYF
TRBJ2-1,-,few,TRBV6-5,TGTGCCAGCCGTCGAGGGATCCCCAATGAGCAGTTCTTC,CASRRGIPNEQFF
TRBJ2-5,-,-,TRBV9,TGTGCCAGCAGCCCCCGGCCGGAGGGGTTAGAGACCCAGTACTTC,CASSPRPEGLETQYF